These 5 T cell receptor beta chains were all obtained from the same sample, sequenced in a study of blood T cell repertoires in COVID-19. Generated by immunoSEQ multiplex PCR, the TCRdb table keeps only in-frame clones and is missing some. The sample shows roughly 450,000 clones, about nine tenths of them seen only once. Material: PBMCs or T cells enriched from blood (not recorded which). The receptor set was obtained from a man between 18 and 35 years old who had recovered from COVID-19.

In its sample, this clone was seen once. V and J are TRBV5-1 and TRBJ2-5; TRBD1 matches at 9 bases. J gave up 4 bases and V 5 bases, and 12 bases lay outside the gene matches. The length of the CDR3 is 16 residues. Germline V gene data show CDR1 as SGHRS and CDR2 as YFSETQ. CDR3 sequence: CASRPTGTGFGETQYF. The CDR3, as DNA: TGCGCCAGCAGACCTACCGGGACAGGGTTCGGAGAGACCCAGTACTTC.

The genes are TRBV27 and TRBJ1-1; D remains unclear. V dropped 4 bases and J dropped 1 base, with 7 bases sitting between them. Germline V CDR1 and CDR2: MNHEY, SMNVEV (reference sequence). The CDR3 is 13 residues long. The CDR3 loop is CASSWAGNTEAFF. Written as DNA, the CDR3 is TGTGCCAGCAGTTGGGCAGGGAACACTGAAGCTTTCTTT.

The chain recombines TRBV27 with TRBJ1-6; no clear D. V lost 5 bases to trimming and J lost 7 bases, with 12 bases between them. From germline, CDR1 is MNHEY and CDR2 SMNVEV (reference sequence). The CDR3 covers 14 residues. DNA of the CDR3: TGTGCCAGCAGTATGAACGGGAGGAATTCACCCCTCCACTTT. Translating it yields CASSMNGRNSPLHF.

The genes are TRBV28 and TRBJ1-1; no clear D. There are 14 residues in the CDR3. V lost 1 base, J lost 3 bases, and 9 bases lay in between. Germline V CDR1 and CDR2: MDHEN, SYDVKM. DNA for the CDR3: TGTGCCAGCAGTTTATCCCCCCGGGACACTGAAGCTTTCTTT. Translating it yields CASSLSPRDTEAFF. The complete variable domain, with remaining parts taken from reference TRBV28 and TRBJ1-1, reads DVKVTQSSRYLVKRTGEKVFLECVQDMDHENMFWYRQDPGLGLRLIYFSYDVKMKEKGDIPEGYSVSREKKERFSLILESASTNQTSMYLCASSLSPRDTEAFFGQGTRLTVV.

The chain recombines TRBV5-1 with TRBJ1-5; D is perhaps TRBD1 (5 bases). Germline V gene lookup returns CDR1 SGHRS and CDR2 YFSETQ. The CDR3 is 14 residues long. With 4 bases removed from V and 3 bases from J, the gap between germline ends came to 11 bases. Here the CDR3 reads CASSPGGFNQPQHF. CDR3 coding DNA: TGCGCCAGCAGCCCGGGGGGGTTCAATCAGCCCCAGCATTTT.